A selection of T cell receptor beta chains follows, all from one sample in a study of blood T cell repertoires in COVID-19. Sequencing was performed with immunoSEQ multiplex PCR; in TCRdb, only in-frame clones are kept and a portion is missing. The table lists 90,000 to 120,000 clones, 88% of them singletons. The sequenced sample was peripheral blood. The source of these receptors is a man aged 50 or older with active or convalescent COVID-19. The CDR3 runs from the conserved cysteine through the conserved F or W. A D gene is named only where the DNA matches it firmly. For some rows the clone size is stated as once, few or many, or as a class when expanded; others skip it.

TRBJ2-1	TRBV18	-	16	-	TGTGCCAGCTCACTGGGCACCTCACGCTCCTACAATGAGCAGTTCTTC	CASSLGTSRSYNEQFF
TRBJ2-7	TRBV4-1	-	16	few	TGCGCCAGCAGCCAAACCGGGACTCGAAGCTCCTACGAGCAGTACTTC	CASSQTGTRSSYEQYF
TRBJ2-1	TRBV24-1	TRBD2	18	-	TGTGCCACCAGCCCGTGGGCCTCTAGCGGGAGGGCAGACAATGAGCAGTTCTTC	CATSPWASSGRADNEQFF
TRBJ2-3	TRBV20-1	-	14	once	TGCAGTGCTAGTACCCTACAGATCACAGATACGCAGTATTTT	CSASTLQITDTQYF
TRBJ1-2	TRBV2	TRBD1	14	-	TGTGCCAGCAGTACAGGGGGGGTTATGAATGGCTACACCTTC	CASSTGGVMNGYTF
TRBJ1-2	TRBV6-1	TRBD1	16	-	TGTGCCAGCAGTGAAGGAGGGTCGGGACAGCTCTATGGCTACACCTTC	CASSEGGSGQLYGYTF
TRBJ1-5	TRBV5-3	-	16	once	TGTGCCAGAAGCGGAAGGACTGAGCATAGCAATCAGCCCCAGCATTTT	CARSGRTEHSNQPQHF
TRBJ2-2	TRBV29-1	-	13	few	TGCACCGTCGACAGTCCGAACACCGGGGAGCTGTTTTTT	CTVDSPNTGELFF
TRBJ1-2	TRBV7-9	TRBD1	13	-	TGTGCCAGCAGCTCGGGACAGGCCGTTGGCTACACCTTC	CASSSGQAVGYTF
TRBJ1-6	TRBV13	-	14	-	TGTGCCAGCAGCTTCGCGACTCACAATTCACCCCTCCACTTT	CASSFATHNSPLHF
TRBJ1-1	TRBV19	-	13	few	TGTGCCAGTAGTCTCGGACAGACAAATGAAGCTTTCTTT	CASSLGQTNEAFF
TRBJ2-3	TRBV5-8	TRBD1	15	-	TGTGCCAGCAGCCGCCGGGACAGCAACACAGATACGCAGTATTTT	CASSRRDSNTDTQYF
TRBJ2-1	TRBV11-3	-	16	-	TGTGCCAGCAGTCAGGGGCTAGTATCCTCCTACAATGAGCAGTTCTTC	CASSQGLVSSYNEQFF
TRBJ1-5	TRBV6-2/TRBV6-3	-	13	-	TGTGCCAGCAGCTTTGCACAGGGACAGCCCCAGCATTTT	CASSFAQGQPQHF
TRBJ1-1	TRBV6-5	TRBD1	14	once	TGTGCCAGCTACGACAGGGTCTGGAACACTGAAGCTTTCTTT	CASYDRVWNTEAFF
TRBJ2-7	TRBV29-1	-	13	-	TGCAGCGTTGAACCGTACGGGAGTCACGAGCAGTACTTC	CSVEPYGSHEQYF
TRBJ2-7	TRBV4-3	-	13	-	TGCGCCAGCAGCCAAGATCGAGGGTACGAGCAGTACTTC	CASSQDRGYEQYF
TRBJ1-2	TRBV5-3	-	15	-	TGTGCCAGAAGCTTGGGTTCAGATCCTAACTATGGCTACACCTTC	CARSLGSDPNYGYTF
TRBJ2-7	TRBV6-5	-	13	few	TGTGCCAGCAGTTCTGAGGCCCCCTACGAGCAGTACTTC	CASSSEAPYEQYF
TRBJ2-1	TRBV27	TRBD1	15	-	TGTGCCAGCAGTTTATCCACAGGGGGATGGGGCAAGCAGTTCTTC	CASSLSTGGWGKQFF
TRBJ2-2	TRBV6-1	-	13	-	TGTGCCAGCAGTGAAGCAGAGAGCTGGGAGCTGTTTTTT	CASSEAESWELFF
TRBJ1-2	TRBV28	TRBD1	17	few	TGTGCCAGCACCCCCGTACTGCTAGACAGGGGTAACTATGGCTACACCTTC	CASTPVLLDRGNYGYTF
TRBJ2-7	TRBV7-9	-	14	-	TGTGCCAGCAGCTCCCCGACTAATAACCACGAGCAGTACTTC	CASSSPTNNHEQYF
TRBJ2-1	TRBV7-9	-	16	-	TGTGCCAGCAGCAGCCCCCAGGGTAGCTCCTACAATGAGCAGTTCTTC	CASSSPQGSSYNEQFF
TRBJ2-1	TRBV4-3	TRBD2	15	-	TGCGCCAGCAGCCAAGGGGCTAGCGGAGACAATGAGCAGTTCTTC	CASSQGASGDNEQFF
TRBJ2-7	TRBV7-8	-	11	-	TGTGCCAGCAGCTTTGGAGGGGTTTGGAACTTC	CASSFGGVWNF
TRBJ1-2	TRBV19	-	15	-	TGTGCCAGTAGTACTTCGGGATTATACAACTATGGCTACACCTTC	CASSTSGLYNYGYTF
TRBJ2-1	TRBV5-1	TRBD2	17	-	TGCGCCAGCAGCCCGCGACTAGCGGGAGGGTCCTACAATGAGCAGTTCTTC	CASSPRLAGGSYNEQFF
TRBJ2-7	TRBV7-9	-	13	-	TGTGCCAGCAGCCCTCCATCGAGGGACGAGCAGTACTTC	CASSPPSRDEQYF
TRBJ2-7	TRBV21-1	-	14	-	TGTGCCAGCCCCCGAGGTGGGAGGAGAGGCGAGCAGTACTTC	CASPRGGRRGEQYF
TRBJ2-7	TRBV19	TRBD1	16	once	TGTGCCAGTAGTCCCGGGACAGGGCGATCGACATACGAGCAGTACTTC	CASSPGTGRSTYEQYF
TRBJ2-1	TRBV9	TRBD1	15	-	TGTGCCAGCAGCCCCATCGGACAGGGCCCCTATGAGCAGTTCTTC	CASSPIGQGPYEQFF
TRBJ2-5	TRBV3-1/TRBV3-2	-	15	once	TGTGCCAGCAGCCCGTGGAGTAGCGGCAAAGAGACCCAGTACTTC	CASSPWSSGKETQYF
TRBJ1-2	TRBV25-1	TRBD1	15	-	TGTGCCAGCAGTGGGTCGGGACAGGCCTATTATGGCTACACCTTC	CASSGSGQAYYGYTF
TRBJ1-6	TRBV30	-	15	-	TGTGCCTGGAGTGTAACAGGAGGGCCTAATTCACCCCTCCACTTT	CAWSVTGGPNSPLHF
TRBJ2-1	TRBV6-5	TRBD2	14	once	TGTGCCAGCAGGTCAAGCGGGAGCCATCATGAGCAGTTCTTC	CASRSSGSHHEQFF
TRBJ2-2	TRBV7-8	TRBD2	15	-	TGTGCCAGCAGCCCACTAGCGGGAGTTACCGGGGAGCTGTTTTTT	CASSPLAGVTGELFF
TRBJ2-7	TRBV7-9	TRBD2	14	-	TGTGCCAGCGTCACAGCGGGAGTCCCCCACGAGCAGTACTTC	CASVTAGVPHEQYF
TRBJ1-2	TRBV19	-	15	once	TGTGCCAGCTCCGCGGTGACCTATGCCATCTATGGCTACACCTTC	CASSAVTYAIYGYTF
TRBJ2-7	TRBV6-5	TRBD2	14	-	TGTGCCAGCAGGCGGACTAGCGGAGCCTACGAGCAGTACTTC	CASRRTSGAYEQYF
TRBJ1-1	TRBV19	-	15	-	TGTGCCAGTAGTATAGATCGGAGGGGGGGGACTGAAGCTTTCTTT	CASSIDRRGGTEAFF
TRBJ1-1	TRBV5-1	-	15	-	TGCGCCAGCAGCCCTCCCCAGACAGAGAACACTGAAGCTTTCTTT	CASSPPQTENTEAFF
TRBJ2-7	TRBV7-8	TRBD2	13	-	TGTGCCAGCAGCGGACTAGCGGGAGACGAGCAGTACTTC	CASSGLAGDEQYF
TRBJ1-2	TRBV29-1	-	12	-	TGCAGCGTTGGGGAAAGGGGGGGTGGCTACACCTTC	CSVGERGGGYTF
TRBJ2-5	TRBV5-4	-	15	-	TGTGCCAGCAACCAACAGGAGTTCGGCCAAGAGACCCAGTACTTC	CASNQQEFGQETQYF
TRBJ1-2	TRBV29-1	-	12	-	TGCAGCGTTGATGGGGGGGTTGGTGGCTACACCTTC	CSVDGGVGGYTF
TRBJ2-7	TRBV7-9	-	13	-	TGTGCCAGCAGCTCCCGGGGTACCTACGAGCAGTACTTC	CASSSRGTYEQYF
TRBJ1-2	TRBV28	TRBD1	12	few	TGTGCCAGCACAGACAGGGACTATGGCTACACCTTC	CASTDRDYGYTF
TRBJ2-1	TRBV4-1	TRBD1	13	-	TGCGCCAGCAGCCAGTGGACAGGGGAAGAGCAGTTCTTC	CASSQWTGEEQFF
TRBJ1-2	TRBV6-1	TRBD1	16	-	TGTGCCAGCAGTGGGGGGACAGGGCCTAATATCTATGGCTACACCTTC	CASSGGTGPNIYGYTF
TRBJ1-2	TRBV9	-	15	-	TGTGCCAGCAGCGTAGATGGGGGAGGTAGCTATGGCTACACCTTC	CASSVDGGGSYGYTF
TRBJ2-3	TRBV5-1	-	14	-	TGCGCCAGCAGCTTGGGGCAGGGGACGAATACGCAGTATTTT	CASSLGQGTNTQYF
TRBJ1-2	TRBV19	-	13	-	TGTGCCAGTAGTCTGCAGGGATACTATGGCTACACCTTC	CASSLQGYYGYTF
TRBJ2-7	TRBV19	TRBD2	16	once	TGTGCCAGTAGCAACCCGCCGGGACTAGCGAGGTCCGAGCAGTACTTC	CASSNPPGLARSEQYF